This T cell receptor (beta chain) was observed in a study of immune evolution from preneoplasia to lung adenocarcinoma. General observations from the study: Later-stage lesions appeared to have more T cells, more diversity, less clonality.

Using immunoSEQ multiplex PCR, the repertoire was profiled, and TCRdb retains in-frame clones only, with some absent. There are some 4,900 clones in the sample; under 80% occur only once, and roughly 12% lies in the top ten. H&E slides confirmed each diagnosis, reviewed by two pathologists independently. Nucleic acids came from premalignant or tumor cells enriched by macro-dissection. Worth noting for this clone: No antigen is known for it.

The J segment lost 9 bases and the V segment lost 7 bases, leaving 10 bases of the junction unmatched. Looked up from germline, CDR1 is SQVTM and CDR2 is ANQGSEA. CDR3 size: 14 residues. The chain employs TRBV29-1 and TRBJ2-1, with 12 bases that match TRBD2. Sequencing was done on a sample of FFPE minimally invasive lung adenocarcinoma tissue. The receptor comes from a person aged 70 to 85 with lung adenocarcinoma. The DNA of the CDR3 is TGCAGCGGACAAGGGCTAGCGGGAGGGTCTGAGCAGTTCTTC. As protein: CSGQGLAGGSEQFF.